This passage covers 15 T cell receptor beta chains from one sample sequenced in a study of identical twins. TCRdb re-called the 5' RACE reads through MiXCR, storing one row per CDR3 protein. The profile covers hundreds of thousands of distinct CDR3 sequences, with over 12% appearing a single time and approximately 8.8% taken by the ten largest. Material for sequencing was memory (CD45RO+) T cells sorted from blood. The receptor source for this set is a woman aged 18-29 years in good health.

V and J are TRBV5-4 and TRBJ2-5; TRBD2 matches 12 bases. The CDR3 is 16 amino acids. Germline CDR1 reads SGHNT; CDR2 reads YYREEE (reference sequence). V was pared by 3 bases and J by 5 bases, with 8 bases of the junction left unmatched. CDR3 nucleotide sequence: TGTGCCAGCAGCTATACTAGCGGGGGGTTCCTGGAGACCCAGTACTTC. It specifies CASSYTSGGFLETQYF.

V and J are TRBV12-3 or TRBV12-4 and TRBJ1-1, with TRBD1 matching over 7 bases. The CDR3 runs to 13 residues. V shed 9 bases and J 3 bases; nucleotides not matched to a gene: 7. The DNA of the CDR3 is TGTGCCAGTTTTCGGGACAGCTACACTGAAGCTTTCTTT. It codes for CASFRDSYTEAFF.

This clonotype was detected a few times. This chain links TRBV20-1 with TRBJ2-7, with 7 bases aligning to TRBD1. The CDR3 totals 13 residues. Germline assignment: CDR1 DFQATT and CDR2 SNEGSKA (reference sequence). V shed 7 bases and J 6 bases; nucleotides not matched to a gene: 12. The CDR3: CSVQKDPGGEQYF. DNA of the CDR3: TGCAGTGTACAAAAAGACCCAGGGGGCGAGCAGTACTTC.

The V call is TRBV2, the J call TRBJ1-1, with D hard to call. Trimming left V 4 bases short and J 6 bases short, with 9 bases between. CDR1 is SNHLY, CDR2 FYNNEI, per germline. This CDR3 region has 12 residues. The CDR3 sequence: CASSASTPEAFF. The DNA for the CDR3 is TGTGCCAGCAGTGCGAGTACTCCTGAAGCTTTCTTT.

This clonotype was counted between two and nine times. The chain uses TRBV7-8 and TRBJ2-5; D is unclear. Germline V gene lookup returns CDR1 SGHVS and CDR2 FQNEAQ. This CDR3 has 13 amino acids. V dropped 3 bases and J dropped 3 bases, with 8 bases sitting between them. The CDR3 loop reads CASSFGEEETQYF. The CDR3 DNA reads as TGTGCCAGCAGCTTCGGTGAAGAAGAGACCCAGTACTTC.

The sample holds many counts of this clonotype. The rearrangement uses TRBV5-1 and TRBJ2-1; possibly TRBD1 or TRBD2 for D (5 bases each). CDR1 is SGHRS and CDR2 is YFSETQ in the germline V gene. V was cut by 2 bases and J by 6 bases, with 9 bases left in between. This CDR3 comprises 13 residues. The CDR3 reads CASSFDSGNEQFF. DNA of the CDR3: TGCGCCAGCAGCTTTGACAGCGGCAATGAGCAGTTCTTC.

There are a few counts of this clonotype. The chain carries TRBV9 and TRBJ2-7; a weak D match, TRBD2 (6 bases). V shed 4 bases and J shed 1 base, with 18 bases lying between them. CDR1 is SGDLS and CDR2 is YYNGEE in the germline V gene. This CDR3 spans 16 amino acids. The CDR3 sequence is CASSPRPGTASYEQYF. CDR3 in DNA: TGTGCCAGCAGCCCCCGTCCCGGGACTGCGTCCTACGAGCAGTACTTC.

This clonotype has just a few counts. The genes are TRBV20-1 and TRBJ2-7, with unresolved D. In germline, CDR1 is DFQATT, CDR2 SNEGSKA (reference sequence). The CDR3 runs 14 residues. V shed 0 bases and J shed 0 bases, with 9 bases lying between them. The CDR3 DNA reads as TGCAGTGCTAGAGATCCCCGCGGCTCCTACGAGCAGTACTTC. Protein: CSARDPRGSYEQYF.

This chain uses TRBV11-3 with TRBJ2-5, with D maybe TRBD2 (5 bases). The CDR3 contains 13 residues. Germline V gives CDR1 SGHNT, CDR2 YENEEA. Trimming pared 6 bases from V and 2 bases from J, leaving 10 bases between. CDR3 coding DNA: TGTGCCAGCAGTCGCCGGGGACAAGAGACCCAGTACTTC. Translating gives CASSRRGQETQYF.

There are a few counts of this clonotype. This chain connects TRBV6-1 to TRBJ1-1, with a possible D match to TRBD1 (6 bases). The CDR3 consists of 14 residues. The V gene's germline CDR1 is MNHNS and CDR2 SASEGT. Trimming removed 7 bases from V and 0 bases from J, with 12 bases in between. The CDR3 DNA reads TGTGCCAGCATCCGGGGGGACATGAACACTGAAGCTTTCTTT. Its protein is CASIRGDMNTEAFF.

V and J are TRBV5-5 and TRBJ1-1; D not resolved. This CDR3 region has 15 residues. The V gene lost 5 bases and the J gene lost 4 bases, with 18 bases spanning the gap. Germline loops: CDR1 SGHKS, CDR2 YYEKEE (reference sequence). CDR3 protein: CASRYVPSDATEAFF. CDR3 DNA: TGTGCCAGCAGATATGTGCCGTCGGACGCCACTGAAGCTTTCTTT.

Many counts were recorded for this clonotype. CDR3 in DNA: TGTGCCAGCAGCACGCGGGGGGGCGGGGGAGACACCACAGATACGCAGTATTTT. Encoded protein: CASSTRGGGGDTTDTQYF. The chain employs TRBV9 and TRBJ2-3, with 9 bases aligning to TRBD2. The germline V gene encodes CDR1 SGDLS and CDR2 YYNGEE. J was trimmed by 2 bases and V by 4 bases; bases with no gene match: 14. The CDR3 totals 18 residues.

Only one count was recorded for this clonotype. This chain uses TRBV20-1 with TRBJ2-7; 14 nucleotides agree with TRBD2. The V gene end was trimmed by 6 bases and the J gene end by 1 base; junction bases not matched to a gene: 5. The CDR3 totals 15 residues. Germline V CDR1 and CDR2: DFQATT, SNEGSKA (reference sequence). CDR3 in DNA: TGCAGTGCCGGGACTAGCGGGAGTAGGTCCTACGAGCAGTACTTC. Translation: CSAGTSGSRSYEQYF.

This clonotype came up a few times. The chain uses TRBV18 and TRBJ2-3; 8 nucleotides agree with TRBD1. This CDR3 is 12 amino acids long. After removal of 6 bases from V and 11 bases from J, the junction contained 7 bases not matched to a gene. Germline V gene sequence: CDR1 KGHSH, CDR2 LQKENI. CDR3 bases: TGTGCCAGCTCCCTCGAGGGGACAGGGCAGTATTTT. This gives the protein CASSLEGTGQYF.

The genes are TRBV4-1 and TRBJ1-1; D possibly corresponds to TRBD1 (6 bases). Looked up from germline, CDR1 is MGHRA and CDR2 is YSYEKL. The CDR3 is 14 residues long. V gave up 1 base and J gave up 4 bases, with 10 bases separating them. This chain's CDR3 is CASSQADRRTEAFF. The CDR3, as DNA: TGCGCCAGCAGCCAAGCCGACAGGCGCACTGAAGCTTTCTTT.